These T cell receptor beta chains were read from a single sample in a study of blood T cell repertoires in COVID-19. Here immunoSEQ multiplex PCR was the method, and the copy in TCRdb shows in-frame clones only, minus some. The data hold fewer than 400,000 clones, with approximately 88% observed a single time. The sample consisted of PBMCs or T cells enriched from blood (not recorded which). All receptors come from a man aged 55 to 69 who had recovered from COVID-19. CDR3s leave out the opening cysteine and the closing phenylalanine or tryptophan. Fields, in order: V gene, CDR3 length, clone size, CDR3 protein. Clone size is shown for a subset of rows, as once, few, many or a class of expanded clone.

v_call: TRBV27
cdr3_length: 14
clone_size: NA
cdr3_aa: ASSPGGRGRTGELF

v_call: TRBV6-5
cdr3_length: 13
clone_size: NA
cdr3_aa: ASSRDRVRPYEQY

v_call: TRBV6-5
cdr3_length: 9
clone_size: NA
cdr3_aa: ASGPGMGQY

v_call: TRBV27
cdr3_length: 13
clone_size: once
cdr3_aa: ASSRQGVPPDTQY

v_call: TRBV6-5
cdr3_length: 13
clone_size: NA
cdr3_aa: ASSYSGAGRYEQY

v_call: TRBV28
cdr3_length: 14
clone_size: NA
cdr3_aa: ASSEPGQGRKNIQY

v_call: TRBV7-9
cdr3_length: 14
clone_size: NA
cdr3_aa: ASRAGLGRSYNEQF

v_call: TRBV19
cdr3_length: 11
clone_size: NA
cdr3_aa: ASSISGGPEQY

v_call: TRBV9
cdr3_length: 13
clone_size: NA
cdr3_aa: ASSPREGALYEQY

v_call: TRBV3-1/TRBV3-2
cdr3_length: 15
clone_size: NA
cdr3_aa: ASSRYRLAGGDNEQF

v_call: TRBV5-4
cdr3_length: 12
clone_size: NA
cdr3_aa: ASSLDGTGGPGS

v_call: TRBV10-3
cdr3_length: 13
clone_size: NA
cdr3_aa: AISETATINQPQH

v_call: TRBV7-8
cdr3_length: 13
clone_size: few
cdr3_aa: ASSFGTGDNSPLH

v_call: TRBV7-2
cdr3_length: 14
clone_size: NA
cdr3_aa: ASSVAVGTSDGEQY

v_call: TRBV9
cdr3_length: 13
clone_size: NA
cdr3_aa: ASSVGGRANNEQF

v_call: TRBV19
cdr3_length: 14
clone_size: NA
cdr3_aa: ASSPQRGAGADTQY

v_call: TRBV7-7
cdr3_length: 14
clone_size: NA
cdr3_aa: ASSLTSGTNTGELF

v_call: TRBV5-1
cdr3_length: 14
clone_size: NA
cdr3_aa: ASSLAVGAGNTEAF

v_call: TRBV5-4
cdr3_length: 11
clone_size: few
cdr3_aa: ASSFGGRDTQY

v_call: TRBV5-1
cdr3_length: 13
clone_size: NA
cdr3_aa: ASSFGTGVTYEQY

v_call: TRBV28
cdr3_length: 11
clone_size: NA
cdr3_aa: ATSTSGLDTQY

v_call: TRBV18
cdr3_length: 10
clone_size: NA
cdr3_aa: ASSLGTAEAF

v_call: TRBV9
cdr3_length: 11
clone_size: NA
cdr3_aa: ASSVDGRSEQF

v_call: TRBV2
cdr3_length: 13
clone_size: NA
cdr3_aa: ASMRDRGFGNTIY

v_call: TRBV6-5
cdr3_length: 11
clone_size: NA
cdr3_aa: ASRGGGLGEQF

v_call: TRBV13
cdr3_length: 14
clone_size: NA
cdr3_aa: ASSLDQTAPQETQY

v_call: TRBV6-5
cdr3_length: 12
clone_size: NA
cdr3_aa: ASFAGATNEKLF

v_call: TRBV27
cdr3_length: 10
clone_size: once
cdr3_aa: ARSPGTDTQY

v_call: TRBV11-2
cdr3_length: 14
clone_size: NA
cdr3_aa: ASSLGSGVRNQPQH

v_call: TRBV6-5
cdr3_length: 13
clone_size: NA
cdr3_aa: ASRDRFTWGTEAF

v_call: TRBV18
cdr3_length: 12
clone_size: NA
cdr3_aa: ASSPESRVGELF

v_call: TRBV14
cdr3_length: 11
clone_size: NA
cdr3_aa: ASSSLRTEEAF

v_call: TRBV5-1
cdr3_length: 11
clone_size: once
cdr3_aa: ASGSQGNTEAF

v_call: TRBV6-4
cdr3_length: 11
clone_size: NA
cdr3_aa: ASSEQGTDTQY

v_call: TRBV7-6
cdr3_length: 14
clone_size: NA
cdr3_aa: ASSSSPSGGDNEQF

v_call: TRBV24-1
cdr3_length: 13
clone_size: NA
cdr3_aa: ATSDPGSVNQPQH

v_call: TRBV2
cdr3_length: 11
clone_size: NA
cdr3_aa: ASKMELTGELF

v_call: TRBV9
cdr3_length: 13
clone_size: NA
cdr3_aa: ASSVRPSLAGELF

v_call: TRBV5-4
cdr3_length: 9
clone_size: NA
cdr3_aa: ASRRGDGYT

v_call: TRBV9
cdr3_length: 12
clone_size: NA
cdr3_aa: ASSPWGEHYGYT

v_call: TRBV7-6
cdr3_length: 12
clone_size: NA
cdr3_aa: ASSLGTGNTEAF

v_call: TRBV5-4
cdr3_length: 13
clone_size: NA
cdr3_aa: ASSQAAGGSDTQY

v_call: TRBV11-3
cdr3_length: 10
clone_size: once
cdr3_aa: ASSQQGAVQY